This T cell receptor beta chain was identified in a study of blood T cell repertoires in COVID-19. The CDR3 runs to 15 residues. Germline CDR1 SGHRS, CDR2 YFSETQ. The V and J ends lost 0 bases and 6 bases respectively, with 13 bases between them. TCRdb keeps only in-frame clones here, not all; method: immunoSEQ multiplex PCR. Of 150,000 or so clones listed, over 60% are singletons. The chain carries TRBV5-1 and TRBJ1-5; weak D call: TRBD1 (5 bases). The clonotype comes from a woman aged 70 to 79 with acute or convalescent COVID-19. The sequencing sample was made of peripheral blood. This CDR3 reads CASSLVAGEGQPQHF. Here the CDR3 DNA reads TGCGCCAGCAGCTTGGTGGCGGGGGAAGGTCAGCCCCAGCATTTT.